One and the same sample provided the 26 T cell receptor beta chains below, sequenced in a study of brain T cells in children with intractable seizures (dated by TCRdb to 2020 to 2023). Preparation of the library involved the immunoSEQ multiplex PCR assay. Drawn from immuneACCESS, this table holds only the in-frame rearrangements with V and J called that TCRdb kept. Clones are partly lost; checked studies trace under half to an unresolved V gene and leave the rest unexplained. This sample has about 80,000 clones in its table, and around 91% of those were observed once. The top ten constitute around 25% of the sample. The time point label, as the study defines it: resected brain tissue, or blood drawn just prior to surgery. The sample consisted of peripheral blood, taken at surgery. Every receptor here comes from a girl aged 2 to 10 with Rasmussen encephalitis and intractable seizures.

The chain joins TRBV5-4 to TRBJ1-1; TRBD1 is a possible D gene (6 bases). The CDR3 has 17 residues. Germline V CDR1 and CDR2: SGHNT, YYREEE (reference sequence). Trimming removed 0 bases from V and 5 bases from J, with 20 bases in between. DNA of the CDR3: TGTGCCAGCAGCTTGGGAGGATCACAGGGAGGGAAAACTGAAGCTTTCTTT. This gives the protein CASSLGGSQGGKTEAFF.

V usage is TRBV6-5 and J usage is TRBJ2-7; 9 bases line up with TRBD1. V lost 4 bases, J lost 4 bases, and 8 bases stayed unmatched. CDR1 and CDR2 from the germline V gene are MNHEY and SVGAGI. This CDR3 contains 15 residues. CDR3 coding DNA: TGTGCCAGCAGTTTGCCTCGGGACAGGGCGTACGAGCAGTACTTC. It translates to CASSLPRDRAYEQYF.

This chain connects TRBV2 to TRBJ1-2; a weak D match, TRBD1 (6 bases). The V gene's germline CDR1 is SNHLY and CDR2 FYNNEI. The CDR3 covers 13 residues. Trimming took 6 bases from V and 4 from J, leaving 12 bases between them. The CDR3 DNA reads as TGTGCCAGCAGGAGGACAGCGGGCTATGGCTACACCTTC. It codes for CASRRTAGYGYTF.

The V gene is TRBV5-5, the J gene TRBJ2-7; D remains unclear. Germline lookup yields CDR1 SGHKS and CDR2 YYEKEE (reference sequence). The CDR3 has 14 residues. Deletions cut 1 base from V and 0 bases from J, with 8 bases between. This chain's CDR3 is CASSLSGGSYEQYF. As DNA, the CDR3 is TGTGCCAGCAGCTTGAGTGGCGGCTCCTACGAGCAGTACTTC.

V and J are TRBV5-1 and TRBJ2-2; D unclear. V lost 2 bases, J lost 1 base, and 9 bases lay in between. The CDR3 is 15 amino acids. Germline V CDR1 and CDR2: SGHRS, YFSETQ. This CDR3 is CASSLPKRNTGELFF. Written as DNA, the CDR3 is TGCGCCAGCAGCTTACCAAAGCGGAACACCGGGGAGCTGTTTTTT.

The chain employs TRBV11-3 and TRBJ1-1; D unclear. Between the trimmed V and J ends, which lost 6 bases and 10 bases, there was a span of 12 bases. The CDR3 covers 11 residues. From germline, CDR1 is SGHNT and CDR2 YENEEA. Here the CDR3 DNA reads TGTGCCAGCAGTCAGGTGGAAGGAGCTTTCTTT. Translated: CASSQVEGAFF.

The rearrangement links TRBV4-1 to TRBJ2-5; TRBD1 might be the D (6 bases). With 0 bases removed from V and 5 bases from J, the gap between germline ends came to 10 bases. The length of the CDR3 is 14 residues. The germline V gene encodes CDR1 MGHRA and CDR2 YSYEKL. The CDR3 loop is CASSQEPGAETQYF. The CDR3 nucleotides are TGCGCCAGCAGCCAAGAGCCAGGGGCGGAGACCCAGTACTTC.

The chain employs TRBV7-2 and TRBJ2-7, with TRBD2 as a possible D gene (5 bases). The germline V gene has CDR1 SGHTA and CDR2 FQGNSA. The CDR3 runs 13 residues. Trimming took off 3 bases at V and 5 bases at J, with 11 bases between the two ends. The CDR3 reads CASSLGLRDEQYF. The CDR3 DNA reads TGTGCCAGCAGCTTGGGCTTGCGGGACGAGCAGTACTTC.

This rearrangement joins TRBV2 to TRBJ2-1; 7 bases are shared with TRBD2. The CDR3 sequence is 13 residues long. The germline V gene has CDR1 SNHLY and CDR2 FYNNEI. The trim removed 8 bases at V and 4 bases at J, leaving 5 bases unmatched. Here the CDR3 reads CASGSGPYNEQFF. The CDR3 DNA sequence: TGTGCCAGCGGTAGCGGGCCATACAATGAGCAGTTCTTC.

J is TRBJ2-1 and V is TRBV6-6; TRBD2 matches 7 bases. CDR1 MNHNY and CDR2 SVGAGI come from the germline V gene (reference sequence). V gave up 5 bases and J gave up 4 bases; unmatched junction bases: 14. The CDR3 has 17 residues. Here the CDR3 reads CASSPPRTQRGYNEQFF. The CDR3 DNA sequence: TGTGCCAGCAGTCCCCCCCGGACGCAGCGGGGATACAATGAGCAGTTCTTC.

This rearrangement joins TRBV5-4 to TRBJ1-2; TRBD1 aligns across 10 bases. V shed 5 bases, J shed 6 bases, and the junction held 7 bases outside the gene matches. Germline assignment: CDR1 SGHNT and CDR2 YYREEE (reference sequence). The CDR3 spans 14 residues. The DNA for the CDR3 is TGTGCCAGCAGTTCTGACAGGGGGCTCCATGGCTACACCTTC. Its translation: CASSSDRGLHGYTF.

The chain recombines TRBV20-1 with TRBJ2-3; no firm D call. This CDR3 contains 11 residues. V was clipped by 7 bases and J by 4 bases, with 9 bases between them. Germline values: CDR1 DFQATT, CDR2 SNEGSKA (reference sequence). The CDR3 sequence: CSGRASDTQYF. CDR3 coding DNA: TGCAGTGGCCGAGCCTCAGATACGCAGTATTTT.

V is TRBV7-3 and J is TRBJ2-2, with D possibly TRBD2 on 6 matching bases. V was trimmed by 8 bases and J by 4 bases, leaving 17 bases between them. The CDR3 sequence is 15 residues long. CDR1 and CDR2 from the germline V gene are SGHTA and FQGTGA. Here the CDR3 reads CASGWRGGLTGELFF. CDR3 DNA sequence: TGTGCCAGCGGGTGGAGGGGAGGTCTCACCGGGGAGCTGTTTTTT.

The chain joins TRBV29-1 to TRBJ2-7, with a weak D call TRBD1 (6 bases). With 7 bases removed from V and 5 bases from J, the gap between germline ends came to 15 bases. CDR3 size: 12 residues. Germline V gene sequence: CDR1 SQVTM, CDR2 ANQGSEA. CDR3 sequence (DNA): TGCAGCGGGGGATTAGGGGGTAACGAGCAGTACTTC. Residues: CSGGLGGNEQYF.

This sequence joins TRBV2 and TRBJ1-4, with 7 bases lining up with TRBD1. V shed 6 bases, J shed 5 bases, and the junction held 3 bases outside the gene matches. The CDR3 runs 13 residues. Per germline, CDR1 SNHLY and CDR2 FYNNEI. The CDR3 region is CASRAGGNEKLFF. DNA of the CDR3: TGTGCCAGCAGAGCAGGGGGAAATGAAAAACTGTTTTTT.

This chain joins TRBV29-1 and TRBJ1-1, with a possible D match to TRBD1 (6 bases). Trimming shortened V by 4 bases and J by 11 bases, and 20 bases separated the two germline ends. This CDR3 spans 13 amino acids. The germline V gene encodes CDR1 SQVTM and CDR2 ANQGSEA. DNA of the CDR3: TGCAGCGTTGCAGACCCCGGGACATCCGGGGCTTTCTTT. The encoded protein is CSVADPGTSGAFF.

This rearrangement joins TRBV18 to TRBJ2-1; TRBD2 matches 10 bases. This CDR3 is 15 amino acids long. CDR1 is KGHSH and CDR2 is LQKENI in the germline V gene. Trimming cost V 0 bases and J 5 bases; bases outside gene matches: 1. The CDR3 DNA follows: TGTGCCAGCTCACCACCTAGCGGGGGGCACAATGAGCAGTTCTTC. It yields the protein CASSPPSGGHNEQFF.

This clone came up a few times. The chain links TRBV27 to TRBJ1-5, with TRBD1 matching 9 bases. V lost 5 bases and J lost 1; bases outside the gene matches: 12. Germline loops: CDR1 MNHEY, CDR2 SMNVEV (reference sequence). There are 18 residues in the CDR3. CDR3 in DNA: TGTGCCAGCAGTCCGATGACAGGGGGGAGGTTAAGCAATCAGCCCCAGCATTTT. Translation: CASSPMTGGRLSNQPQHF.

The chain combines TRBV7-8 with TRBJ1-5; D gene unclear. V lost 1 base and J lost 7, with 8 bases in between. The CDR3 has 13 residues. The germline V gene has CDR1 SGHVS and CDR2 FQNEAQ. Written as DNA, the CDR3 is TGTGCCAGCAGCTTAGAGGCTGGGCAGCCCCAGCATTTT. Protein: CASSLEAGQPQHF.

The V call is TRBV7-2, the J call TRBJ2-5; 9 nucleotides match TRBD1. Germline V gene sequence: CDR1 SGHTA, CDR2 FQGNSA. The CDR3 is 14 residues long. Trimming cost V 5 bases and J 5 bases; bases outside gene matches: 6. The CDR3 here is CASSVQQGAETQYF. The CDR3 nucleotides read TGTGCCAGCAGCGTGCAACAGGGGGCTGAGACCCAGTACTTC.

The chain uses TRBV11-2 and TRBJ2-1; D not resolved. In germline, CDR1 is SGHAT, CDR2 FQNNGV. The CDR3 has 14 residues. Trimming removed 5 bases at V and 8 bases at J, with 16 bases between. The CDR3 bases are TGTGCCAGCAGCCCAGAAATAACGGCAGATGAGCAGTTCTTC. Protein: CASSPEITADEQFF.

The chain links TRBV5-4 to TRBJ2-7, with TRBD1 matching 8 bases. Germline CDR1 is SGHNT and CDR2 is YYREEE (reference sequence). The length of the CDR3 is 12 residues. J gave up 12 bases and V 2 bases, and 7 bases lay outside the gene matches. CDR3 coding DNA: TGTGCCAGCAGCTTAGGACAGGGAGATCCGTACTTC. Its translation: CASSLGQGDPYF.

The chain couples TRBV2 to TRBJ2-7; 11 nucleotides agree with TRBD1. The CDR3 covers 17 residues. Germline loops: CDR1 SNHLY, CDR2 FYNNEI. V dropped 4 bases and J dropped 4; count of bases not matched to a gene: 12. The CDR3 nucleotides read TGTGCCAGCAGTGCTGTAGGGTCTGGGACAGGGGGATACGAGCAGTACTTC. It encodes CASSAVGSGTGGYEQYF.

CDR3 coding DNA: TGTGCCTGGAGTGTTGCGGACACTGAAGCTTTCTTT. Protein product: CAWSVADTEAFF. The chain couples TRBV30 to TRBJ1-1; D call uncertain. The CDR3 has 12 amino acids. V shed 0 bases and J shed 3 bases, with 5 bases lying between them. The V gene's germline CDR1 is GTSNPN and CDR2 SVGIG (reference sequence).

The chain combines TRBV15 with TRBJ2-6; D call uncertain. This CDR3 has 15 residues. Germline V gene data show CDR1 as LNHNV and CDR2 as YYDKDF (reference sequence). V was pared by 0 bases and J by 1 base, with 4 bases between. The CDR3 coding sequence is TGTGCCACCAGCAGAGATCGTTCTGGGGCCAACGTCCTGACTTTC. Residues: CATSRDRSGANVLTF. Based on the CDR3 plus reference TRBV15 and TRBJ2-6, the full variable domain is DAMVIQNPRYQVTQFGKPVTLSCSQTLNHNVMYWYQQKSSQAPKLLFHYYDKDFNNEADTPDNFQSRRPNTSFCFLDIRSPGLGDTAMYLCATSRDRSGANVLTFGAGSRLTVL.

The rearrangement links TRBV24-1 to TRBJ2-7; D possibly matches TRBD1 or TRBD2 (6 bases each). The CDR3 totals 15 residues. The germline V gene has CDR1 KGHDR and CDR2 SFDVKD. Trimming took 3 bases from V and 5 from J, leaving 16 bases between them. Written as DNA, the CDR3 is TGTGCCACCAGTGATCCGGGATCGGGGGACAACGAGCAGTACTTC. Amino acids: CATSDPGSGDNEQYF.